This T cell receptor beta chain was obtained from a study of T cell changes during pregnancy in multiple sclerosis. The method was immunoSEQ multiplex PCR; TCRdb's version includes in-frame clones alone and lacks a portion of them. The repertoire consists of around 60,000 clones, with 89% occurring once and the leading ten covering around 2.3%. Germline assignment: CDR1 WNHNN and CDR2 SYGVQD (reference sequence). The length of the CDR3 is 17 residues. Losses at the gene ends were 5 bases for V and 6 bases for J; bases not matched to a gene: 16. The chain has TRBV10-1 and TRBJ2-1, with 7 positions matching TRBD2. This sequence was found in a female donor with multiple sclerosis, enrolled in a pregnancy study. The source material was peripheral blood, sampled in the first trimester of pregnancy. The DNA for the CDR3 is TGCGCCAGCAGTAATTCTCGAGCGGGAAAAGAGTTCAATGAGCAGTTCTTC. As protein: CASSNSRAGKEFNEQFF.